A selection of T cell receptor beta chains follows, all from one sample in a study of early T cells in non-severe SARS-CoV-2 infection. TCRdb reanalysed the 5' RACE reads using MiXCR and keeps one entry per CDR3 protein. The sample records 45,000 to 55,000 distinct CDR3 sequences, about 7.4% being singletons. The specimen sequenced was whole blood. The receptors were sampled from an adult who was a healthcare worker with PCR-confirmed SARS-CoV-2 infection or an uninfected control (not recorded which). The CDR3 runs from the conserved cysteine through the conserved F or W. The D gene is left open where the match is weak. The listing skips clone size in some rows; elsewhere it reads once, few, many or a size class.

>TRBV27|TRBJ2-7|TRBD1|.
CASSFSGQGGYEQYF
TGTGCCAGCAGTTTTTCCGGACAGGGGGGATACGAGCAGTACTTC
>TRBV6-2/TRBV6-3|TRBJ2-5|.|few
CASSYWGGDGTQYF
TGTGCCAGCAGTTACTGGGGGGGCGATGGGACCCAGTACTTC
>TRBV5-4|TRBJ1-2|TRBD1|few
CASSPDRVGYGYTF
TGTGCCAGCAGCCCCGACAGGGTTGGATATGGCTACACCTTC
>TRBV27|TRBJ2-1|TRBD2|many
CASSLSAGGPYNEQFF
TGTGCCAGCAGTTTAAGCGCGGGGGGGCCCTACAATGAGCAGTTCTTC
>TRBV19|TRBJ2-2|TRBD2|.
CASSFGTTNTGELFF
TGTGCCAGTAGTTTCGGGACTACGAACACCGGGGAGCTGTTTTTT
>TRBV7-9|TRBJ1-3|.|many
CASSAKTQVSGNTIYF
TGTGCCAGCAGCGCCAAGACCCAGGTCTCTGGAAACACCATATATTTT
>TRBV4-1|TRBJ1-5|.|few
CASSQGLQGMFQPQHF
TGCGCCAGCAGCCAAGGACTACAGGGAATGTTTCAGCCCCAGCATTTT
>TRBV29-1|TRBJ2-2|.|.
CSVGRGANTGELFF
TGCAGCGTTGGGAGGGGCGCGAACACCGGGGAGCTGTTTTTT
>TRBV19|TRBJ2-1|.|few
CASSMRAVYNEQFF
TGTGCCAGTAGTATGCGGGCGGTCTACAATGAGCAGTTCTTC
>TRBV28|TRBJ2-7|.|many
CASSKQGLIYEQYF
TGTGCCAGCAGTAAACAGGGTCTAATTTACGAGCAGTACTTC
>TRBV15|TRBJ1-1|.|few
CATSSPGSPVNTEAFF
TGTGCCACCAGCAGCCCGGGGAGTCCAGTGAACACTGAAGCTTTCTTT
>TRBV29-1|TRBJ2-1|TRBD1|few
CSAPGWKGGGNEQFF
TGCAGCGCCCCAGGGTGGAAAGGGGGCGGCAATGAGCAGTTCTTC
>TRBV6-5|TRBJ2-1|TRBD2|many
CASSLAGGSSYNEQFF
TGTGCCAGCAGTTTAGCGGGGGGGAGCTCCTACAATGAGCAGTTCTTC
>TRBV19|TRBJ2-3|.|many
CASSIDLSSDTQYF
TGTGCCAGTAGTATAGATCTCAGTTCAGATACGCAGTATTTT
>TRBV12-3/TRBV12-4|TRBJ2-2|.|few
CASTGLHNSNTGELFF
TGTGCCAGCACAGGACTTCACAACTCGAACACCGGGGAGCTGTTTTTT
>TRBV7-9|TRBJ1-3|.|few
CASSRTVRTSGNTIYF
TGTGCCAGCAGCCGAACAGTACGAACCTCTGGAAACACCATATATTTT
>TRBV20-1|TRBJ2-1|.|many
CSARGERAYPSYNEQFF
TGCAGTGCTAGGGGGGAGCGGGCCTACCCCTCCTACAATGAGCAGTTCTTC
>TRBV6-2/TRBV6-3|TRBJ2-1|.|many
CASSYLNNEQFF
TGTGCCAGCAGTTACCTTAACAATGAGCAGTTCTTC
>TRBV12-3/TRBV12-4|TRBJ1-4|.|few
CASKGALNEKLFF
TGTGCCAGCAAAGGGGCCCTTAATGAAAAACTGTTTTTT
>TRBV5-5|TRBJ2-2|TRBD1|.
CASSSHRGSGDTGELFF
TGTGCCAGCAGCTCTCACAGGGGGAGTGGTGACACCGGGGAGCTGTTTTTT
>TRBV18|TRBJ1-6|.|many
CASSIDDSYNSPLHF
TGTGCCAGCTCCATCGACGACAGCTATAATTCACCCCTCCACTTT
>TRBV6-6|TRBJ2-5|TRBD1|many
CASSPRTGQETQYF
TGTGCCAGCAGTCCTCGGACAGGCCAAGAGACCCAGTACTTC
>TRBV6-1|TRBJ2-3|.|few
CASSGIFQSADTQYF
TGTGCCAGCAGTGGAATTTTTCAGTCAGCTGATACGCAGTATTTT
>TRBV6-2/TRBV6-3|TRBJ2-7|.|few
CASSPGHEQYF
TGTGCCAGCAGCCCTGGACACGAGCAGTACTTC
>TRBV20-1|TRBJ1-5|TRBD1|many
CSARELTGPSNQPQHF
TGCAGTGCTAGAGAACTGACAGGGCCTAGCAATCAGCCCCAGCATTTT
>TRBV12-3/TRBV12-4|TRBJ2-1|.|few
CASSLSGAYNEQFF
TGTGCCAGCAGTTTGTCGGGTGCCTACAATGAGCAGTTCTTC